These T cell receptor beta chains were read from a single sample in a study of resident and recirculating memory T cells in vitiligo. Sequenced by immunoSEQ multiplex PCR; TCRdb stores in-frame clones only, minus some. The table lists around 40,000 clones, approximately 91% of them singletons. Specimen: blood. These receptor sequences come from a male donor with vitiligo. Both conserved end residues are part of each CDR3. The D gene is left open where the match is weak. Size tells how often a clone was seen (once, few, many) or the class of an expanded clone, and some rows leave it out.

j_call d_call v_call clone_size cdr3_aa cdr3_nt
TRBJ1-2 - TRBV5-4 once CASSLGQEIGGYTF TGTGCCAGCAGCTTGGGACAGGAAATCGGTGGCTACACCTTC
TRBJ1-4 - TRBV18 few CASSPSGNEKLFF TGTGCCAGCTCACCTAGCGGGAATGAAAAACTGTTTTTT
TRBJ2-5 TRBD2 TRBV7-9 - CASSPVGSGGGETQYF TGTGCCAGCAGCCCGGTGGGAAGCGGGGGTGGAGAGACCCAGTACTTC
TRBJ2-5 - TRBV29-1 - CSVATGLEETQYF TGCAGCGTTGCAACAGGGTTAGAAGAGACCCAGTACTTC
TRBJ1-1 - TRBV29-1 - CSVVGGTEAFF TGCAGCGTTGTCGGCGGGACTGAAGCTTTCTTT
TRBJ1-1 TRBD1 TRBV7-2 - CASSLAAGGEAFF TGTGCCAGCAGCTTAGCGGCAGGGGGTGAAGCTTTCTTT
TRBJ2-7 TRBD1 TRBV5-5 - CASSVGPTGTGQDEQYF TGTGCCAGCAGCGTCGGCCCTACCGGGACAGGGCAAGACGAGCAGTACTTC
TRBJ2-5 - TRBV25-1 - CASQASSETQYF TGTGCCAGCCAAGCATCTTCTGAGACCCAGTACTTC
TRBJ2-7 - TRBV6-1 once CASSEAARYYEQYF TGTGCCAGCAGTGAAGCTGCCAGATACTACGAGCAGTACTTC
TRBJ1-2 - TRBV27 - CASTPDGIYGYTF TGTGCCAGCACCCCTGACGGGATCTATGGCTACACCTTC
TRBJ1-2 TRBD1 TRBV2 few CASRDRGHYGYTF TGTGCCAGCAGGGACAGGGGGCACTATGGCTACACCTTC
TRBJ2-2 - TRBV6-6 - CASSTRVTGELFF TGTGCCAGCAGTACCAGGGTCACCGGGGAGCTGTTTTTT
TRBJ1-6 - TRBV4-3 - CASSPSMGQPLHF TGCGCCAGCAGCCCCAGCATGGGACAACCCCTCCACTTT
TRBJ1-6 - TRBV4-3 - CASRREWQGNNSPLHF TGCGCCAGCAGAAGGGAATGGCAGGGGAATAATTCACCCCTCCACTTT
TRBJ2-2 TRBD1 TRBV4-3 - CASSQSTLQGAGTGELFF TGCGCCAGCAGCCAATCTACACTACAGGGGGCAGGAACCGGGGAGCTGTTTTTT
TRBJ2-1 - TRBV7-9 - CASSLAGSYNEQFF TGTGCCAGCAGCCTGGCGGGGAGCTACAATGAGCAGTTCTTC
TRBJ1-1 - TRBV10-3 - CAISAGRGTEAFF TGTGCCATCAGTGCTGGGCGGGGCACTGAAGCTTTCTTT
TRBJ1-1 - TRBV7-2 - CASGGGNTEAFF TGTGCCAGCGGGGGGGGGAACACTGAAGCTTTCTTT
TRBJ2-7 - TRBV27 - CASSLRQGYEQYF TGTGCCAGCAGTTTACGGCAGGGCTACGAGCAGTACTTC
TRBJ2-2 - TRBV30 - CAWSRTGGPANTGELFF TGTGCCTGGAGCCGAACCGGGGGGCCCGCGAACACCGGGGAGCTGTTTTTT
TRBJ2-2 TRBD2 TRBV7-3 - CASSLTSGGARGTGELFF TGTGCCAGCAGCTTGACTAGCGGGGGGGCTCGAGGCACCGGGGAGCTGTTTTTT
TRBJ1-1 - TRBV18 - CASSPPSGTEAFF TGTGCCAGCTCACCACCTTCGGGCACTGAAGCTTTCTTT
TRBJ1-1 - TRBV7-9 - CASVLNMNTEAFF TGTGCCAGCGTTCTTAACATGAACACTGAAGCTTTCTTT
TRBJ2-1 TRBD2 TRBV15 - CATSRGRGGRDEQFF TGTGCCACCAGCAGAGGACGGGGGGGCCGGGATGAGCAGTTCTTC
TRBJ1-2 - TRBV29-1 few CRPVLMTNGYTF TGCAGGCCCGTTTTGATGACAAATGGCTACACCTTC
TRBJ2-5 TRBD2 TRBV4-1 - CASSQDHPGGRETQYF TGCGCCAGCAGCCAAGATCACCCGGGGGGTCGAGAGACCCAGTACTTC
TRBJ2-2 TRBD2 TRBV7-9 - CASSRRRSSGGAAGELFF TGTGCCAGCAGCCGCCGCCGGTCTAGCGGGGGGGCCGCCGGGGAGCTGTTTTTT
TRBJ2-5 - TRBV9 once CASSVDGVRETQYF TGTGCCAGCAGCGTAGACGGGGTTAGGGAGACCCAGTACTTC
TRBJ2-3 TRBD1 TRBV6-5 - CASSTGQGVTDTQYF TGTGCCAGCAGCACCGGACAGGGGGTCACAGATACGCAGTATTTT
TRBJ1-1 TRBD1 TRBV11-2 - CASSSQGALDTEAFF TGTGCCAGCAGCTCACAGGGGGCGTTGGACACTGAAGCTTTCTTT
TRBJ1-2 - TRBV6-5 once CASSYYNPPYGYTF TGTGCCAGCAGTTACTATAATCCCCCCTATGGCTACACCTTC
TRBJ2-7 - TRBV4-2 few CASSPGDGYEQYF TGTGCCAGCAGCCCAGGGGATGGCTACGAGCAGTACTTC
TRBJ2-7 TRBD1 TRBV7-9 - CASSLGQGMAYEQYF TGTGCCAGCAGCTTGGGACAGGGGATGGCCTACGAGCAGTACTTC
TRBJ2-3 TRBD2 TRBV7-9 - CASSALAGSTDTQYF TGTGCCAGCAGCGCACTAGCGGGGAGCACAGATACGCAGTATTTT
TRBJ1-6 TRBD1 TRBV5-6 - CASSALTGTVFSPLHF TGTGCCAGCAGCGCCTTGACCGGGACAGTTTTTTCACCCCTCCACTTT
TRBJ1-1 - TRBV30 once CAWAGTFNTAAFF TGTGCCTGGGCCGGGACTTTCAACACTGCTGCTTTCTTT
TRBJ2-7 - TRBV6-5 - CASSYADNSYEQYF TGTGCCAGCAGTTACGCGGACAACTCCTACGAGCAGTACTTC
TRBJ1-2 - TRBV14 - CASSQEPTRLNF TGTGCCAGCAGCCAAGAACCGACCAGGCTTAACTTC
TRBJ2-5 TRBD2 TRBV7-2 - CASSLLAGGSLETQYF TGTGCCAGCAGCTTATTGGCGGGGGGGTCTTTGGAGACCCAGTACTTC
TRBJ1-1 - TRBV7-9 - CASSRDGGSFF TGTGCCAGCAGCAGAGACGGGGGGTCTTTCTTT
TRBJ1-1 - TRBV10-3 - CAISSSGRGSLVRELAEAFF TGTGCCATCAGTAGTTCGGGACGGGGGAGTTTGGTCAGAGAGCTTGCTGAAGCTTTCTTT
TRBJ1-5 TRBD1 TRBV27 once CASRRTGRGWDNQPQHF TGTGCCAGCAGACGGACAGGGCGAGGATGGGACAATCAGCCCCAGCATTTT
TRBJ1-2 - TRBV5-4 - CASSPGGGRVAGYTF TGTGCCAGCAGCCCGGGGGGCGGCAGGGTCGCCGGCTACACCTTC
TRBJ2-5 - TRBV19 - CASSISGDRETQYF TGTGCCAGTAGTATCTCGGGAGATAGGGAGACCCAGTACTTC
TRBJ1-1 - TRBV6-4 - CASSAPQPVPTGYTEAFF TGTGCCAGCAGTGCGCCCCAACCTGTTCCAACAGGGTATACTGAAGCTTTCTTT
TRBJ2-3 TRBD2 TRBV27 once CASRGLGGRYTQYF TGTGCCAGCAGGGGGCTCGGGGGGAGGTATACGCAGTATTTT
TRBJ1-6 - TRBV2 - CASSEAPVFLPLHF TGTGCCAGCAGTGAAGCCCCCGTTTTCTTGCCCCTCCACTTT
TRBJ1-2 - TRBV28 - CASGGGSRGYTF TGTGCCAGCGGGGGGGGCTCCAGGGGCTACACCTTC
TRBJ1-2 TRBD1 TRBV5-4 - CASSEDRGPYGYTF TGTGCCAGCAGCGAGGACAGGGGGCCCTATGGCTACACCTTC
TRBJ1-6 - TRBV5-5 - CASSSPQGLLTPLHF TGTGCCAGCAGCTCCCCTCAGGGGCTCTTAACCCCCCTCCACTTT
TRBJ2-3 - TRBV10-3 - CAISPGQGTDTQYF TGTGCCATCAGTCCGGGGCAGGGGACAGATACGCAGTATTTT
TRBJ1-5 - TRBV5-4 - CASSRGSNQPQHF TGTGCCAGCAGCCGGGGGAGCAATCAGCCCCAGCATTTT
TRBJ2-2 TRBD2 TRBV9 - CASSPRGSGVGGELFF TGTGCCAGCAGCCCCCGGGGTAGCGGGGTTGGCGGGGAGCTGTTTTTT
TRBJ2-1 TRBD1 TRBV19 - CASSSPGQRNQQFF TGTGCCAGTAGTTCCCCGGGACAGAGAAATCAGCAGTTCTTC
TRBJ2-4 - TRBV5-4 - CASSLKGGLAKNIQYF TGTGCCAGCAGCTTGAAGGGCGGACTAGCCAAAAACATTCAGTACTTC
TRBJ1-5 - TRBV27 - CASSSQGAQPQHF TGTGCCAGCAGTTCTCAGGGTGCTCAGCCCCAGCATTTT